Given below is one TCR beta chain in context. The data were taken from a study of blood T cell repertoires in COVID-19. In germline, CDR1 is SNHLY, CDR2 FYNNEI. This CDR3 region has 19 residues. V was cut by 1 base and J by 3 bases, with 24 bases left in between. Authors' data handling: Estimation of nucleated cell counts was performed using reference gene primer amplification. The table came from immunoSEQ multiplex PCR; TCRdb's copy has only in-frame clones and leaves some out. Clone size and V and J calls were adopted from that table, with D and trimming inferred from the DNA. The sample records approximately 93,000 clones, more than 80% being singletons.

The sample taken for sequencing was peripheral blood. The TCR was taken from a man aged 50 or older with active or convalescent COVID-19. The V call is TRBV2, the J call TRBJ2-5; possibly TRBD1 for D (7 bases). In nucleotides, the CDR3 is TGTGCCAGCAGTGAAGTGGGGCAGTACGCGGGACAGCCTGAAGAGACCCAGTACTTC. Protein: CASSEVGQYAGQPEETQYF.